Listed here are 20 T cell receptor beta chains from one sample, sequenced in a study of regulatory T cells in long-lasting Graves disease. To make TCR beta libraries, researchers used iRepertoire HTBI primers and Arm-PCR of CDR3 regions. TCRdb reanalysed the multiplex PCR reads using MiXCR and keeps one entry per CDR3 protein. This table has roughly 520,000 distinct CDR3 sequences, 9.5% to 15% appearing once. Time point given: newly diagnosed GD, antithyroid drugs for less than 3 months. RNA extracted from PBMCs served as the sequencing template. This sample was shared with a second study, whose subject was T cells in Graves' hyperthyroidism and ophthalmopathy.

The starting material was peripheral blood mononuclear cells (PBMCs), obtained at new diagnosis, from a patient treated with antithyroid drugs. Receptors originate from a woman under 40 with Graves disease.

This clonotype has at least ten counts. The chain employs TRBV6-1 and TRBJ2-7, with 12 nucleotides matching TRBD2. This CDR3 region has 15 residues. The V and J ends lost 5 bases and 5 bases, in that order; junction bases with no gene match: 7. Germline V CDR1 and CDR2: MNHNS, SASEGT. The CDR3 nucleotides read TGTGCCAGCAGTCCGACTAGCGGGAGTTTCAACGAGCAGTACTTC. It yields the protein CASSPTSGSFNEQYF.

This clonotype came up many times. The chain links TRBV30 to TRBJ1-5; D might be TRBD1 (6 bases). This CDR3 spans 12 amino acids. The V gene lost 4 bases and the J gene lost 8 bases, with 12 bases spanning the gap. The germline V gene encodes CDR1 GTSNPN and CDR2 SVGIG (reference sequence). The CDR3 protein is CAWNRVGKPQHF. CDR3 nucleotides: TGTGCCTGGAACAGGGTTGGGAAGCCCCAGCATTTT.

This clonotype was counted a few times. The chain carries TRBV28 and TRBJ2-7; tentative D call: TRBD1 (5 bases). The V gene's germline CDR1 is MDHEN and CDR2 SYDVKM. The length of the CDR3 is 13 residues. V was pared by 5 bases and J by 6 bases, with 14 bases between. The CDR3 nucleotides read TGTGCCAGCAGTGAGGACACTGGCGTCGAGCAGTACTTC. Translated: CASSEDTGVEQYF.

This clonotype appeared many times. The rearrangement joins TRBV20-1 to TRBJ2-7; 8 bases align to TRBD2. J lost 4 bases, V lost 3 bases, and 2 bases had no gene match. The CDR3 totals 12 residues. From germline, CDR1 is DFQATT and CDR2 SNEGSKA (reference sequence). The chain's CDR3 is CSARPSGYEQYF. In nucleotides, the CDR3 is TGCAGTGCTAGGCCTAGCGGGTACGAGCAGTACTTC.

Ten or more counts support this clonotype. The V call is TRBV2, the J call TRBJ2-4, with D possibly being TRBD2 (5 bases). There are 15 residues in the CDR3. Germline V gene lookup returns CDR1 SNHLY and CDR2 FYNNEI. V was shortened by 2 bases and J by 0 bases, with 8 bases between the two germline ends. The CDR3 is CASSERTLAKNIQYF. The DNA for the CDR3 is TGTGCCAGCAGTGAACGGACTCTAGCCAAAAACATTCAGTACTTC.

This clonotype was counted only a few times. V gene TRBV27 combines with J gene TRBJ2-7; tentative D call: TRBD1 (5 bases). The CDR3 runs 15 residues. Looked up from germline, CDR1 is MNHEY and CDR2 is SMNVEV (reference sequence). Trimming cost V 6 bases and J 2 bases, with 17 bases left between them. The CDR3 reads CASSPRRQGAYEQYF. DNA of the CDR3: TGTGCCAGCAGCCCGAGACGGCAGGGTGCCTACGAGCAGTACTTC.

This clonotype occurred many times. The J gene is TRBJ1-1, the V gene TRBV12-3 or TRBV12-4; D is uncertain. This CDR3 comprises 14 residues. V lost 7 bases, J lost 2 bases, and 14 bases lay in between. Here the CDR3 reads CASNLDSFNTEAFF. CDR3 sequence (DNA): TGTGCCAGCAACTTAGACTCTTTCAACACTGAAGCTTTCTTT.

Many counts were recorded for this clonotype. J is TRBJ1-1 and V is TRBV18; D might be TRBD1 (5 bases). The CDR3 has 13 amino acids. From germline, CDR1 is KGHSH and CDR2 LQKENI. The V and J ends lost 2 bases and 6 bases respectively, with 10 bases between them. CDR3 sequence: CASSPGGAPEAFF. CDR3 coding DNA: TGTGCCAGCTCACCAGGCGGGGCCCCTGAAGCTTTCTTT. The entire variable domain, with the rest obtained from reference TRBV18 and TRBJ1-1, is as follows: NAGVMQNPRHLVRRRGQEARLRCSPMKGHSHVYWYRQLPEEGLKFMVYLQKENIIDESGMPKERFSAEFPKEGPSILRIQQVVRGDSAAYFCASSPGGAPEAFFGQGTRLTVV.

With regard to this clonotype: Sequence at one end of the junction differs from germline and may be a read error. This sequence joins TRBV28 and TRBJ2-7; 10 nucleotides agree with TRBD1. The CDR3 is made up of 15 amino acids. CDR1 and CDR2 (germline): MDHEN, SYDVKM. CDR3 loop: CVSSSTGTGVYEQYF. For the CDR3, the DNA is TGTGTCAGCAGTTCCACCGGGACAGGGGTCTACGAGCAGTACTTC.

This clonotype was seen repeatedly, ten times or more. The chain employs TRBV6-2 or TRBV6-3 and TRBJ2-7; 8 bases match TRBD1. Germline loops: CDR1 MNHEY, CDR2 SVGEGT. V lost 5 bases and J lost 0; bases outside the gene matches: 6. CDR3 length equals 15 residues. The CDR3 DNA reads as TGTGCCAGCAGTGAAGATGGGACAGGCTCCTACGAGCAGTACTTC. It is translated as CASSEDGTGSYEQYF.

This clonotype came up many times. The V and J genes are TRBV12-3 or TRBV12-4 and TRBJ2-1; TRBD2 matches 7 bases. The CDR3 totals 13 residues. The V gene end was trimmed by 7 bases and the J gene end by 7 bases; junction bases not matched to a gene: 7. The CDR3 DNA reads TGTGCCAGCACCACCCGGGGGGAGAATGAGCAGTTCTTC. This sequence encodes CASTTRGENEQFF.

V gene TRBV30 combines with J gene TRBJ2-5; 15 nucleotides align to TRBD2. V lost 2 bases, J lost 4 bases, and 14 bases stayed unmatched. CDR1 and CDR2 (germline): GTSNPN, SVGIG (reference sequence). The length of the CDR3 is 19 residues. The CDR3 protein is CAWSTTRTSGRALRETQYF. The CDR3 DNA sequence: TGTGCCTGGAGTACCACCCGGACTAGCGGGAGGGCCCTCAGAGAGACCCAGTACTTC.

The chain recombines TRBV12-3 or TRBV12-4 with TRBJ2-7, with no clear D. The CDR3 is 12 amino acids. The germline V and J ends were trimmed by 1 base and 5 bases, with 6 bases remaining between them. CDR3 amino acids: CASSLVRHEQYF. DNA of the CDR3: TGTGCCAGCAGTTTAGTCCGGCACGAGCAGTACTTC.

This clonotype appeared once. The chain has TRBV6-2 or TRBV6-3 and TRBJ2-5, with TRBD1 as a possible D gene (6 bases). In germline, CDR1 is MNHEY, CDR2 SVGEGT. Between the trimmed V and J ends, which lost 5 bases and 3 bases, there was a span of 19 bases. The CDR3 is 16 amino acids. CDR3 coding DNA: TGTGCCAGCAGTGAAGGGTTCATGGGGGCAAAAGAGACCCAGTACTTC. Translated, it gives CASSEGFMGAKETQYF.

This rearrangement joins TRBV18 to TRBJ2-3; D might be TRBD2 (6 bases). CDR3 length: 15 residues. CDR1 is KGHSH, CDR2 LQKENI, per germline. Deletions cut 3 bases from V and 4 bases from J, with 14 bases between. The CDR3 sequence is CASSPGTSGPDTQYF. CDR3 bases: TGTGCCAGCTCACCGGGGACTTCCGGCCCAGATACGCAGTATTTT.

Turning to this clonotype: This may arise from a read error, as a much more abundant clone is one base away. This chain uses TRBV20-1 with TRBJ2-3; maybe TRBD2 (5 bases). In germline, CDR1 is DFQATT, CDR2 SNEGSKA (reference sequence). The CDR3 is made up of 16 amino acids. This CDR3 is CGASSSGPLAGDTQYF. As DNA, the CDR3 is TGCGGTGCTAGCAGTTCTGGGCCCTTGGCGGGAGATACGCAGTATTTT.

Ten or more counts support this clonotype. V is TRBV6-2 or TRBV6-3 and J is TRBJ2-1; 10 nucleotides match TRBD2. The CDR3 extends over 17 amino acids. Per the germline V gene, CDR1 is MNHEY and CDR2 is SVGEGT. The V gene end was trimmed by 1 base and the J gene end by 14 bases; junction bases not matched to a gene: 17. In nucleotides, the CDR3 is TGTGCCAGCAGTTACTTTGCCCACCTAAAAACTAGCGGGAATAAGTTCTTC. It encodes CASSYFAHLKTSGNKFF.

The V and J genes are TRBV6-1 and TRBJ2-1, with 13 bases matching TRBD2. After removal of 7 bases from V and 6 bases from J, the junction contained 6 bases not matched to a gene. Germline CDR1 reads MNHNS; CDR2 reads SASEGT. CDR3 length: 15 amino acids. DNA for the CDR3: TGTGCCAGCACTATAGGGACTAGCGGGGTCAATGAGCAGTTCTTC. Encoded protein: CASTIGTSGVNEQFF.

This clonotype was found many times. The CDR3 spells CASSPPSSKAYNEQFF. DNA of the CDR3: TGTGCCAGCTCACCACCGTCTTCAAAGGCCTACAATGAGCAGTTCTTC. V is TRBV18 and J is TRBJ2-1, with D unresolved. Deletions cut 0 bases from V and 2 bases from J, with 11 bases between. The CDR3 covers 16 residues. Per the germline V gene, CDR1 is KGHSH and CDR2 is LQKENI.

The rearrangement uses TRBV5-1 and TRBJ1-2, with no clear D. Germline V gene data show CDR1 as SGHRS and CDR2 as YFSETQ. The CDR3 extends over 14 amino acids. The germline V and J ends were trimmed by 5 bases and 1 base, with 12 bases remaining between them. The CDR3 reads CASSLGIFNYGYTF. CDR3 sequence (DNA): TGCGCCAGCAGTCTCGGCATATTTAACTATGGCTACACCTTC. The whole variable domain, filled in from reference TRBV5-1 and TRBJ1-2, reads KAGVTQTPRYLIKTRGQQVTLSCSPISGHRSVSWYQQTPGQGLQFLFEYFSETQRNKGNFPGRFSGRQFSNSRSEMNVSTLELGDSALYLCASSLGIFNYGYTFGSGTRLTVV.